The rows below give T cell receptor beta chains drawn from one sample of a study of T cell responses to AZD1222 COVID-19 vaccine. TCRdb's table, derived via immunoSEQ multiplex PCR, lists solely in-frame clones and lacks some. The sample includes roughly 93,000 clones, approximately 86% seen only once; the top ten take about 6%. The input for sequencing was peripheral blood, taken on day 0 of AZD1222 vaccination. Receptors originate from an adult in good health. CDR3s include the opening cysteine and the closing phenylalanine or tryptophan. A D gene is named only where the DNA matches it firmly. For some rows the clone size is stated as once, few or many, or as a class when expanded; others skip it.

DNA,CDR3,J,D,size,V
TGTGCCAGCAGCGTAGAGATGGGGAATGAGCAGTTCTTC,CASSVEMGNEQFF,TRBJ2-1,-,-,TRBV9
TGTGCCAGCAAGAGGACAGCCGGGACTCCTCCCGGGTATGCCGGGGAGCTGTTTTTT,CASKRTAGTPPGYAGELFF,TRBJ2-2,-,-,TRBV9
TGTGCCTGGAGTACAGGGGTGAGCTCCTACAATGAGCAGTTCTTC,CAWSTGVSSYNEQFF,TRBJ2-1,TRBD1,-,TRBV30
TGTGCCAGCAGCAAATCCAATATAAACACCGGGGAGCTGTTTTTT,CASSKSNINTGELFF,TRBJ2-2,-,-,TRBV11-2
TGTGCCAGTAGTATAGGATGGGGGCAGCGGGAGGGGCCTGAGCAGTTCTTC,CASSIGWGQREGPEQFF,TRBJ2-1,TRBD2,-,TRBV19
TGTGCCAGCAGCCAAAGGGGGGACAGGGTCGTCTTTGGCTACACCTTC,CASSQRGDRVVFGYTF,TRBJ1-2,TRBD1,-,TRBV3-1/TRBV3-2
TGTGCCAGTAGTATAGATCACCGTAAGACCCAGTACTTC,CASSIDHRKTQYF,TRBJ2-5,-,-,TRBV19
TGTGCCAGCAGCTTGGTGGGACAGGGGATTGGAGGCTACACCTTC,CASSLVGQGIGGYTF,TRBJ1-2,TRBD1,few,TRBV5-4
TGTGCCAGCAGCGCGCTAGCCACTAGCGGGAGTGATGAGCAGTACTTC,CASSALATSGSDEQYF,TRBJ2-7,TRBD2,-,TRBV7-6
TGTGCCAGCAGCCCCCAGGTCGGGAGTGAGCAGTTCTTC,CASSPQVGSEQFF,TRBJ2-1,-,once,TRBV9
TGTGCCAGCAGTGAGGGCCCCGGGACTGGCTCCTACGAGCAGTACTTC,CASSEGPGTGSYEQYF,TRBJ2-7,-,-,TRBV25-1
TGTGCCAGCAGTTTCGGGCGGGCTAGCGGAGCCACAGATACGCAGTATTTT,CASSFGRASGATDTQYF,TRBJ2-3,TRBD2,-,TRBV7-9
TGTGCCAGTAGTACCGACAGGGGGAGCGAGCAGTACTTC,CASSTDRGSEQYF,TRBJ2-7,TRBD1,-,TRBV19
TGTCCTTTTGTGGCCGGAGACTTCTATAATTCACCCCTCCACTTT,CPFVAGDFYNSPLHF,TRBJ1-6,-,once,TRBV21-1
TGTGCCGTCAAGCGCCCCGGGGACTCTGAAGCTTTCTTT,CAVKRPGDSEAFF,TRBJ1-1,-,-,TRBV5-4
TGTGCCAGTAGTCAGGCTTACGAGCAGTACTTC,CASSQAYEQYF,TRBJ2-7,-,-,TRBV19
TGTGCCAGTAGTAAGCCGGGACTAGAAGGAAATGAGCAGTTCTTC,CASSKPGLEGNEQFF,TRBJ2-1,TRBD2,-,TRBV19
TGTGCCAGCAGTTACTCGGGTAACTATGGCTACACCTTC,CASSYSGNYGYTF,TRBJ1-2,-,-,TRBV6-6
TGTGCCAGCAGTTACCAAAAATCCGGTTCAGAGGACAGGGAAAATCAGCCCCAGCATTTT,CASSYQKSGSEDRENQPQHF,TRBJ1-5,TRBD1,-,TRBV6-7
TGTGCCAGTAGTAAGGGTCCCGCGGAAACTGAAGCTTTCTTT,CASSKGPAETEAFF,TRBJ1-1,-,once,TRBV19
TGCGCCAGCAGCTTGGGATTGATGAGGGCGACAGATACGCAGTATTTT,CASSLGLMRATDTQYF,TRBJ2-3,-,-,TRBV5-1
TGTGCCAGCAGTCCCTACCCCGGGGGCTCTCAGCCCCAGCATTTT,CASSPYPGGSQPQHF,TRBJ1-5,-,-,TRBV6-5
TGTGCCAGCAGCGAGGAACCCGGGACAGCCGACAATGAGCAGTTCTTC,CASSEEPGTADNEQFF,TRBJ2-1,TRBD1,-,TRBV7-9
TGTGCCAGCAGCCCACCCCGTGGGGGATTCTATGGCTACACCTTC,CASSPPRGGFYGYTF,TRBJ1-2,-,-,TRBV3-1/TRBV3-2
TGTGCCAGCAGCTTGTCGCAGACTACAGATACGCAGTATTTT,CASSLSQTTDTQYF,TRBJ2-3,-,-,TRBV5-4
TGTGCCAGCAGCCCTATGAATGGGGGGGACAGACGTCTCGTCGAGCAGTACTTC,CASSPMNGGDRRLVEQYF,TRBJ2-7,-,few,TRBV7-9
TGCGCCAGCAGCCAGGGGGCCGGGACAGGGAACGGCTACACCTTC,CASSQGAGTGNGYTF,TRBJ1-2,TRBD1,-,TRBV4-3
TGCGCCAGCAGCTTGTTTAGCGAACAACAAGAGACCCAGTACTTC,CASSLFSEQQETQYF,TRBJ2-5,-,few,TRBV5-1
TGTGCCAGCAGCTTATTCCAGGGAGTATATAATTCACCCCTCCACTTT,CASSLFQGVYNSPLHF,TRBJ1-6,-,-,TRBV7-2
TGCGCCAGCAGCTCCTCCGGGACAGGCTACAATGAGCAGTTCTTC,CASSSSGTGYNEQFF,TRBJ2-1,TRBD1,-,TRBV5-1
TGTGCCAGCAGTTACTCAATAGCGGGGGGGCCCTACGAGCAGTACTTC,CASSYSIAGGPYEQYF,TRBJ2-7,TRBD2,-,TRBV6-5
TGCGCCAGCAGCTTGACGCCTCAGACAGGGATTGGCGGGGAGCTGTTTTTT,CASSLTPQTGIGGELFF,TRBJ2-2,TRBD1,-,TRBV5-1
TGTGCCAGCAGCTTACCCTGGACAATTGGGGCAGATACGCAGTATTTT,CASSLPWTIGADTQYF,TRBJ2-3,-,-,TRBV7-9
TGTGCCAGCAGCTTGCTAAGCGGGAGCTCCTACAATGAGCAGTTCTTC,CASSLLSGSSYNEQFF,TRBJ2-1,TRBD2,-,TRBV7-2
TGTGCCAGCAGTTCGGACAGGGAAGAGACCCAGTACTTC,CASSSDREETQYF,TRBJ2-5,TRBD1,-,TRBV6-5
TGTGCCAGCAGTCACACGCCAGGCAATGAGCAGTTCTTC,CASSHTPGNEQFF,TRBJ2-1,-,-,TRBV12-3/TRBV12-4
TGTGCCAGCTCACCGTCCTCTGGGCGCACAGATACGCAGTATTTT,CASSPSSGRTDTQYF,TRBJ2-3,-,-,TRBV18
TGTGCCACCAGTGATGGAGGAGAAGATACGCAGTATTTT,CATSDGGEDTQYF,TRBJ2-3,-,-,TRBV24-1
TGTGCCAGCAGTTACCTACTTTTCACCGGGGAGCTGTTTTTT,CASSYLLFTGELFF,TRBJ2-2,-,-,TRBV6-2/TRBV6-3
TGTGCCTGGACCACAGGGAACTATGGCTACACCTTC,CAWTTGNYGYTF,TRBJ1-2,-,-,TRBV30
TGTGCCAGCACCTACTCCGGACCCCTCCACTTT,CASTYSGPLHF,TRBJ1-6,-,-,TRBV6-6
TGTGCCAGCAGCTTGCCCTACTCTGGAAACACCATATATTTT,CASSLPYSGNTIYF,TRBJ1-3,-,-,TRBV5-5
TGTGCCAGCAGCTTAACTAGCGGGGGGAGCACAGATACGCAGTATTTT,CASSLTSGGSTDTQYF,TRBJ2-3,TRBD2,once,TRBV7-9
TGTGCCAGCAGCCAAGCCGGGGTCGGCTACACCTTC,CASSQAGVGYTF,TRBJ1-2,-,once,TRBV3-1/TRBV3-2
TGTGCCAGCAGCAAGTTGAGGGAGGGCCTCCCAGATACGCAGTATTTT,CASSKLREGLPDTQYF,TRBJ2-3,-,-,TRBV21-1
TGTGCTAGTGGCTTGGGGCGGGGCCACCGGAATGAGCAGTTCTTC,CASGLGRGHRNEQFF,TRBJ2-1,-,-,TRBV12-5
TGTGCCAGCAGATCACTCCTGGGGGGCGCGCAGACCCAGTACTTC,CASRSLLGGAQTQYF,TRBJ2-5,-,-,TRBV27
TGCGCCAGCAGCCAAGAGGCCAGGGACTATGGCTACACCTTC,CASSQEARDYGYTF,TRBJ1-2,-,-,TRBV4-3
TGTGCCAGCAGTCCCCTCGTGGGGATTGAAGCTTTCTTT,CASSPLVGIEAFF,TRBJ1-1,-,-,TRBV27
TGTGCCAGCGCTTTGGGACAGGGGCCCAATCAGCCCCAGCATTTT,CASALGQGPNQPQHF,TRBJ1-5,TRBD1,once,TRBV2
TGTGCCAGCAGCCAAAGCGGGGGGGCTTTCAATGAGCAGTTCTTC,CASSQSGGAFNEQFF,TRBJ2-1,TRBD2,-,TRBV3-1/TRBV3-2
TGTGCCAGCAGCCAAGGGGGCGCGGGTAATTCACCCCTCCACTTT,CASSQGGAGNSPLHF,TRBJ1-6,-,medium-sized,TRBV3-1/TRBV3-2